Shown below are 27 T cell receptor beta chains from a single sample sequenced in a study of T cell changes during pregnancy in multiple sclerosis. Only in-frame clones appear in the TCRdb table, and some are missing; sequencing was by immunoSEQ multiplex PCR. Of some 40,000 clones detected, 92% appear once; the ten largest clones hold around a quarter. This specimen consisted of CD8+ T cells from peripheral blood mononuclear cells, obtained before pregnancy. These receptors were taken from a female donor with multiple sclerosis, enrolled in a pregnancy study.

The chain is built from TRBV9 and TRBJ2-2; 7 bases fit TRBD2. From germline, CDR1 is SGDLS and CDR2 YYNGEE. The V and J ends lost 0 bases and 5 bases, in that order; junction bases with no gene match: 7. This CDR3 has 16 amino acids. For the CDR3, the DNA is TGTGCCAGCAGCGTAGGCGGGAGTCCGGCGACCGGGGAGCTGTTTTTT. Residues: CASSVGGSPATGELFF. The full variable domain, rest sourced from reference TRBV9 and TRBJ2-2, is DSGVTQTPKHLITATGQRVTLRCSPRSGDLSVYWYQQSLDQGLQFLIQYYNGEERAKGNILERFSAQQFPDLHSELNLSSLELGDSALYFCASSVGGSPATGELFFGEGSRLTVL.

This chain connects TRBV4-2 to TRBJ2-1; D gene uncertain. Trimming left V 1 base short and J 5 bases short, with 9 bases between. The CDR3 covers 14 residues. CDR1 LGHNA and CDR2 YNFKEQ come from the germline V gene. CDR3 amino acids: CASSQGRVNNEQFF. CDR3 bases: TGTGCCAGCAGCCAAGGTCGGGTAAACAATGAGCAGTTCTTC.

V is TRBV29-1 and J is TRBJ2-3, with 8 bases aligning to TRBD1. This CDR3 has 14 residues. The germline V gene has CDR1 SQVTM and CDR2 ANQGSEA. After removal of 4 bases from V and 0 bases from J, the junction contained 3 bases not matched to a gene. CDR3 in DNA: TGCAGCGTTGGGACAGGGTCTAGCACAGATACGCAGTATTTT. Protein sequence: CSVGTGSSTDTQYF.

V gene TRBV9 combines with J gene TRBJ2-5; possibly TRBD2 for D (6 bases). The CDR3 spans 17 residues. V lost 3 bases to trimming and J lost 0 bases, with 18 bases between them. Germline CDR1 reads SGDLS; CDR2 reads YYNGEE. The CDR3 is CASSGSERGAYQETQYF. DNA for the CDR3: TGTGCCAGCAGCGGATCGGAACGCGGGGCGTACCAAGAGACCCAGTACTTC.

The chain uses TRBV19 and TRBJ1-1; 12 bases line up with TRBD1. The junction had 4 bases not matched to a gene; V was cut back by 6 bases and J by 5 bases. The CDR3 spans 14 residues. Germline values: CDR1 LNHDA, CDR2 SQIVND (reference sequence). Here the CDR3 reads CASSRDRGRTEAFF. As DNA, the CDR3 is TGTGCCAGTAGCCGGGACAGGGGGCGAACTGAAGCTTTCTTT.

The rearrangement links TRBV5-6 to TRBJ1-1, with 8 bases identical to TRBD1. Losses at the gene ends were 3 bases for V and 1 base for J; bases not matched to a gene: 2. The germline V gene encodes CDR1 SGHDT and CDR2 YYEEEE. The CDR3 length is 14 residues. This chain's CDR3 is CASSYGQGNTEAFF. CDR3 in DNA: TGTGCCAGCAGCTATGGACAGGGGAACACTGAAGCTTTCTTT.

CDR3 loop: CASSDEGQGARGYTF. Here the CDR3 DNA reads TGTGCCAGCAGTGACGAAGGACAGGGGGCGCGTGGCTACACCTTC. V usage is TRBV6-4 and J usage is TRBJ1-2, with 11 positions matching TRBD1. This CDR3 spans 15 amino acids. V gave up 2 bases and J gave up 7 bases; unmatched junction bases: 6. Germline CDR1 is MRHNA and CDR2 is SNTAGT.

CDR3: CASSRGQGNSPLHF. The CDR3 DNA reads as TGTGCCAGCAGCCGAGGACAGGGAAATTCACCCCTCCACTTT. The chain recombines TRBV5-6 with TRBJ1-6, with 8 bases aligning to TRBD1. Germline V gene lookup returns CDR1 SGHDT and CDR2 YYEEEE. The CDR3 consists of 14 residues. J gave up 7 bases and V 4 bases, and 4 bases lay outside the gene matches.

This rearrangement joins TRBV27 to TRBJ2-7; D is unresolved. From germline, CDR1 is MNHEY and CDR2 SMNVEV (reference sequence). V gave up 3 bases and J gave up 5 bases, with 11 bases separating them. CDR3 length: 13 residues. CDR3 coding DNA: TGTGCCAGCAGTTTTTCCTTGAGCAACGAGCAGTACTTC. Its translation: CASSFSLSNEQYF.

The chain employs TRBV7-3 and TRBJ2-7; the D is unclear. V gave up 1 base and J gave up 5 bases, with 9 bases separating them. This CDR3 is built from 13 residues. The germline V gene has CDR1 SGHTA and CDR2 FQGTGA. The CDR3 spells CASSLRGNDEQYF. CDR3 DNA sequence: TGTGCCAGCAGCTTAAGAGGAAACGACGAGCAGTACTTC.

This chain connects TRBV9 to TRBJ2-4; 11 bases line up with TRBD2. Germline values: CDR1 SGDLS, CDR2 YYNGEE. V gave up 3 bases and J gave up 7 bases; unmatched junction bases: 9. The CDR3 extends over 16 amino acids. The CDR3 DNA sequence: TGTGCCAGCAGCGCCCGACTAGCGGGAACCGGTAACATTCAGTACTTC. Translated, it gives CASSARLAGTGNIQYF.

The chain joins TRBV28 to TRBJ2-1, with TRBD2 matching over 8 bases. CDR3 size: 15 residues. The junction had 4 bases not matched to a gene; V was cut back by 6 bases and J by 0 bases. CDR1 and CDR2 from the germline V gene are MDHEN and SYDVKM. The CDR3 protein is CASRLSGSSYNEQFF. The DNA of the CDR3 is TGTGCCAGCAGACTCAGCGGGAGCTCCTACAATGAGCAGTTCTTC.

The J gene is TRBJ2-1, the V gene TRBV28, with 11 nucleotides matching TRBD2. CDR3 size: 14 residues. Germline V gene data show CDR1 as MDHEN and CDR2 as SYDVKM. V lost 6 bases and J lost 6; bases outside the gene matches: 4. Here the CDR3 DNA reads TGTGCCAGCAGCCTAGCGGGAGGAGGCAATGAGCAGTTCTTC. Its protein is CASSLAGGGNEQFF.

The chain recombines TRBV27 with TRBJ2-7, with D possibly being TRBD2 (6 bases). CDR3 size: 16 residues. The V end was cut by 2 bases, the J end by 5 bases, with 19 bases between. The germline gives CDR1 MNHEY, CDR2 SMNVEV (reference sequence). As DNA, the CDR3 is TGTGCCAGCAGTTTACTAAGGACTATTTCAGCACACGAGCAGTACTTC. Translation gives CASSLLRTISAHEQYF.

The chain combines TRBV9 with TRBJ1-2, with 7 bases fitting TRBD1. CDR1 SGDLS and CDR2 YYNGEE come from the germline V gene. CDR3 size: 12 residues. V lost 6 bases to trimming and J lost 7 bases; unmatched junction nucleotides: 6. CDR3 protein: CASKTGSGGYTF. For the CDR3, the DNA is TGTGCCAGCAAGACAGGGTCCGGTGGCTACACCTTC.

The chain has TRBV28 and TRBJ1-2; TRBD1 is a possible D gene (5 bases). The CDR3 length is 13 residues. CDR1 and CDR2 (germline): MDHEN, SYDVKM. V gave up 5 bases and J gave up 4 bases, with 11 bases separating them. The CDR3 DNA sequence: TGTGCCAGCAGTCCGCAGGGCCCCTATGGCTACACCTTC. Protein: CASSPQGPYGYTF.

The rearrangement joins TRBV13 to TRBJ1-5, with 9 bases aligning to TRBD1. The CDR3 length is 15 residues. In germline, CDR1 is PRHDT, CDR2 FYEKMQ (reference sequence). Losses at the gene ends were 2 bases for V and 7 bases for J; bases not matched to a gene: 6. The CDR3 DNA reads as TGTGCCAGCAGCTTACCGGACAGGGGATACCAGCCCCAGCATTTT. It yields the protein CASSLPDRGYQPQHF.

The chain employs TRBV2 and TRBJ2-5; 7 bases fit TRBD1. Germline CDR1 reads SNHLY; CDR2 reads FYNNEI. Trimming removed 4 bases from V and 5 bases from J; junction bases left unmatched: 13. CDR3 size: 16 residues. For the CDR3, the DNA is TGTGCCAGCAGTGGAGGGGGCCGTGAATTGGAGGAGACCCAGTACTTC. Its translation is CASSGGGRELEETQYF.

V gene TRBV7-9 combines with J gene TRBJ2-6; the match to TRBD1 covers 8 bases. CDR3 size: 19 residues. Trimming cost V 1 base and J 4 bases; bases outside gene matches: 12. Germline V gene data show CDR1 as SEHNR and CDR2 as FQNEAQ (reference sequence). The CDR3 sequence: CASSLVGQDESRGANVLTF. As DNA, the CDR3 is TGTGCCAGCAGCTTAGTGGGACAGGACGAGTCAAGGGGGGCCAACGTCCTGACTTTC.

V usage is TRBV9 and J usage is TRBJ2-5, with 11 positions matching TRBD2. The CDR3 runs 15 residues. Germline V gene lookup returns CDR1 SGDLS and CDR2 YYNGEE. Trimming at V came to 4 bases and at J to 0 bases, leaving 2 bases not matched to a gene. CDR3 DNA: TGTGCCAGCAGCCCTAGCGGGAGGTACCAAGAGACCCAGTACTTC. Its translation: CASSPSGRYQETQYF.

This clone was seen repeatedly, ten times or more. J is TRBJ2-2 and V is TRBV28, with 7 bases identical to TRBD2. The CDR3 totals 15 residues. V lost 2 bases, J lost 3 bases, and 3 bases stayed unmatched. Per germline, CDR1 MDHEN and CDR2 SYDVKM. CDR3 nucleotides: TGTGCCAGCAGTTTAGGGACTACCCACACCGGGGAGCTGTTTTTT. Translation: CASSLGTTHTGELFF.

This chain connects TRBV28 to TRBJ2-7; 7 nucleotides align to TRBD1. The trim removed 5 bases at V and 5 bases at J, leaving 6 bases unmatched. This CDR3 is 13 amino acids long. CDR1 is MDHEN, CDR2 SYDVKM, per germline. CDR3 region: CASSHRGFDEQYF. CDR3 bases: TGTGCCAGCAGTCACAGGGGTTTCGACGAGCAGTACTTC.

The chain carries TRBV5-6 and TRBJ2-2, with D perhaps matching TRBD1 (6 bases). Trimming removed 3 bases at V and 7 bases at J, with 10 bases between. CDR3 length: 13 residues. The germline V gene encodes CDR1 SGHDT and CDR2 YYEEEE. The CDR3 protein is CASSSDRYGELFF. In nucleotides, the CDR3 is TGTGCCAGCAGCTCGGACAGATACGGGGAGCTGTTTTTT.

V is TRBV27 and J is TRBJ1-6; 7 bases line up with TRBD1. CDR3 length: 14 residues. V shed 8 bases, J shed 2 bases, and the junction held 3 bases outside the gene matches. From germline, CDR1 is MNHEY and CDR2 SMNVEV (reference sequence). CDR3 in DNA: TGTGCCAGCGCCACAGGGGCCTATAATTCACCCCTCCACTTT. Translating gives CASATGAYNSPLHF.

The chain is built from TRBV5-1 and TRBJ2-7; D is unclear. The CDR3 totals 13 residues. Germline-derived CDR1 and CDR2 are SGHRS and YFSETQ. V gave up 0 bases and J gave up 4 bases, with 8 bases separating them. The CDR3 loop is CASSLETDYEQYF. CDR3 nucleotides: TGCGCCAGCAGCTTGGAAACAGATTACGAGCAGTACTTC.

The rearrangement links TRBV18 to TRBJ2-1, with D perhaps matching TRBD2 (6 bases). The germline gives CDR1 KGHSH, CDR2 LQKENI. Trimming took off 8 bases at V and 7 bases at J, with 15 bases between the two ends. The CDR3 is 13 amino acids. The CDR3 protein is CASQRVRGNEQFF. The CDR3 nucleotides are TGTGCCAGCCAGAGAGTCCGGGGGAATGAGCAGTTCTTC. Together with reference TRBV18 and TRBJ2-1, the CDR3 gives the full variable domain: NAGVMQNPRHLVRRRGQEARLRCSPMKGHSHVYWYRQLPEEGLKFMVYLQKENIIDESGMPKERFSAEFPKEGPSILRIQQVVRGDSAAYFCASQRVRGNEQFFGPGTRLTVL.

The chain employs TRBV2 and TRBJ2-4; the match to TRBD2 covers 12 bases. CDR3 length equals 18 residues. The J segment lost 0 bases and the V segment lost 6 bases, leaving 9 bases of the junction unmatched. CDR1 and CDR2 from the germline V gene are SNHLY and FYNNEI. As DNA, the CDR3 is TGTGCCAGCAGACTGACTAGCGGGGGATCATTAGCCAAAAACATTCAGTACTTC. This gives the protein CASRLTSGGSLAKNIQYF.